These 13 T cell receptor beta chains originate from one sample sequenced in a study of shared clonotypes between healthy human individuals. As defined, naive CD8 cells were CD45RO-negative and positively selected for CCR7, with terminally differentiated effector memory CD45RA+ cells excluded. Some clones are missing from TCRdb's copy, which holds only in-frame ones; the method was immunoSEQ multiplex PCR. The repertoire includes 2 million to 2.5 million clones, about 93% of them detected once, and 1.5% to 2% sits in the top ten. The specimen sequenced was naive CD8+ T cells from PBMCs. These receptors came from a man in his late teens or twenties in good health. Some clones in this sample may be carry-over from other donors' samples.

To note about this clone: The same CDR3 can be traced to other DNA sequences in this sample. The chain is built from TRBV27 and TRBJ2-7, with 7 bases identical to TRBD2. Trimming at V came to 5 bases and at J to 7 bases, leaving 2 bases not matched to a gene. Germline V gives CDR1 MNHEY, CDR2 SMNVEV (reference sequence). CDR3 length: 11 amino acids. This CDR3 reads CASSGGGEQYF. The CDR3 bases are TGTGCCAGCAGTGGGGGAGGGGAGCAGTACTTC.

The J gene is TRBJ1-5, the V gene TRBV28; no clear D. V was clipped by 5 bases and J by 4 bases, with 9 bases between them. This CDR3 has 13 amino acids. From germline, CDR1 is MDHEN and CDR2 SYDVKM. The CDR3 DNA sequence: TGTGCCAGCAGTCCCCCCGGGAATCAGCCCCAGCATTTT. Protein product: CASSPPGNQPQHF.

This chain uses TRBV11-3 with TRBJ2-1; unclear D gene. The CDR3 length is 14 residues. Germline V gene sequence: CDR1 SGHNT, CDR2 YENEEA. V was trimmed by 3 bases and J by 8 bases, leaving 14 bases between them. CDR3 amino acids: CASSFSPDVYEQFF. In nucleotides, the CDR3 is TGTGCCAGCAGCTTTAGTCCGGACGTATATGAGCAGTTCTTC.

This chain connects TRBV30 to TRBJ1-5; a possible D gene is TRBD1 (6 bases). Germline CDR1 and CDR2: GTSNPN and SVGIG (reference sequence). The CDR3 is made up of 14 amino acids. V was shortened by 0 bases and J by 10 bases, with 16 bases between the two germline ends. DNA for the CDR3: TGTGCCTGGAGTGTTCTCCGGGGGCCCTTCCCCCAGCATTTT. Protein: CAWSVLRGPFPQHF.

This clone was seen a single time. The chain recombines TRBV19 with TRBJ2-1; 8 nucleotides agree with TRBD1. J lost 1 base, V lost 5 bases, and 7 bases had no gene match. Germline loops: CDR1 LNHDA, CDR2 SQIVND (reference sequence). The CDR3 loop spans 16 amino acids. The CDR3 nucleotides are TGTGCCAGTAGTCTCGCAGGGGGCGTATCCTACAATGAGCAGTTCTTC. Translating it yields CASSLAGGVSYNEQFF.

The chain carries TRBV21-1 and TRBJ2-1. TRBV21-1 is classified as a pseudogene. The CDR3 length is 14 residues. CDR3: CASNPGPEIHEQFF. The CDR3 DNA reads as TGTGCCAGCAACCCGGGACCCGAGATCCATGAGCAGTTCTTC.

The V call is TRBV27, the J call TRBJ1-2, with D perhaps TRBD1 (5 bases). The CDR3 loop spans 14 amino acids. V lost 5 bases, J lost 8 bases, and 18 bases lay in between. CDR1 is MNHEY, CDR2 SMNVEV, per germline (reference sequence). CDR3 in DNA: TGTGCCAGCAGTCCCACTGCAGGGTTTCGGGGCTACACCTTC. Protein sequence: CASSPTAGFRGYTF.

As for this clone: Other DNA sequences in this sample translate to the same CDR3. CDR3 nucleotide sequence: TGTGCCAGCACATCAGGGGGACAAGAGACCCAGTACTTC. It translates to CASTSGGQETQYF. This rearrangement joins TRBV7-9 to TRBJ2-5; TRBD1 matches 7 bases. V gave up 7 bases and J gave up 2 bases; unmatched junction bases: 4. Germline CDR1 and CDR2: SEHNR and FQNEAQ (reference sequence). The CDR3 is 13 amino acids.

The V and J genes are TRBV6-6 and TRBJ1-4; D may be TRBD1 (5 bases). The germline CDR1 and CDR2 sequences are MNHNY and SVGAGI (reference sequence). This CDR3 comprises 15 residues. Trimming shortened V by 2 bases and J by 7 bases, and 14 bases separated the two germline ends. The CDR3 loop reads CASSYLGTASEKLFF. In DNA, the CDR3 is TGTGCCAGCAGTTACCTTGGGACGGCGTCTGAAAAACTGTTTTTT.

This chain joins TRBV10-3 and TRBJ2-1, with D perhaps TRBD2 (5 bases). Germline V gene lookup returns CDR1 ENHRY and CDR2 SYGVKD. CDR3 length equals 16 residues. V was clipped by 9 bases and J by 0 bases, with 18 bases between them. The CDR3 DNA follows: TGTGCCATAGGTAATGGGCGGGTGAGCTCCTACAATGAGCAGTTCTTC. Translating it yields CAIGNGRVSSYNEQFF.

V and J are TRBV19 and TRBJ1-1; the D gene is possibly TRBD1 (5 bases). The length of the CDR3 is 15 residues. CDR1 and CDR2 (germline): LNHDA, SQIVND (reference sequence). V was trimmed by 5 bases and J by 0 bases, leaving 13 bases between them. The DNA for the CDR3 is TGTGCCAGTAGTCCCCGGGGGACTCTGAACACTGAAGCTTTCTTT. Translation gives CASSPRGTLNTEAFF.

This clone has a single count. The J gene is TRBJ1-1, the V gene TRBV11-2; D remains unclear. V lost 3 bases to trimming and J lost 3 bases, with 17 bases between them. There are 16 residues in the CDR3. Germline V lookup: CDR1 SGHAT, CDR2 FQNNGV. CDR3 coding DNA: TGTGCCAGCAGCTTTGCGGGGTTATCGGATGACACTGAAGCTTTCTTT. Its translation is CASSFAGLSDDTEAFF.

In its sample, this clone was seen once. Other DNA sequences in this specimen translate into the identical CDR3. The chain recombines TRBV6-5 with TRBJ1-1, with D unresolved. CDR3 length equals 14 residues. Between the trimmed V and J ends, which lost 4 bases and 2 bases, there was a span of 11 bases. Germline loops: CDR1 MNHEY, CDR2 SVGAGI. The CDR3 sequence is CASSWDRANTEAFF. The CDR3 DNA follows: TGTGCCAGCAGTTGGGATAGAGCCAACACTGAAGCTTTCTTT.